This T cell receptor beta chain was captured in a study of cytomegalovirus exposure and HLA in healthy donors. As for the study in general: The 120 or so validation repertoires were reported in a later analysis to have been generated on the same platform as the roughly 670 first-cohort repertoires.

Using immunoSEQ multiplex PCR, the repertoire was profiled, and TCRdb retains in-frame clones only, with some absent. This sample yields roughly 60,000 clones, of which about 96% are seen a single time; 1% to 1.5% belongs to the top ten. CDR3 size: 15 residues. Trimming left V 2 bases short and J 3 bases short, with 14 bases between. Germline V CDR1 and CDR2: GTSNPN, SVGIG (reference sequence). Study observations and caveats: In vitro, three CMV-associated chains proved specific for CMV antigens. Cytomegalovirus association was listed for 164 TCR beta chains.

On this clone: What it binds is unknown.

The chain is built from TRBV30 and TRBJ1-5; D gene unclear. Material: PBMCs. The sequence came from a woman aged 18-30 years in good health and CMV-seronegative. CDR3 nucleotide sequence: TGTGCCTGGAGTCCTATGAGCCTACCCAATCAGCCCCAGCATTTT. It codes for CAWSPMSLPNQPQHF.